This TCR beta chain was retrieved from a study of early T cells in non-severe SARS-CoV-2 infection. General observations from the study: Lookups in VDJdb leaned toward anti-spike CD8 responses and missed private and CD4 specificities.

Each cDNA molecule carried a unique molecular identifier. TCRdb passed the 5' RACE reads through MiXCR, listing each CDR3 protein once. Here the sample spans some 46,000 distinct CDR3 sequences, about 6.5% being singletons. In regard to this clonotype: Its antigen is unknown.

CDR1 is SQVTM, CDR2 ANQGSEA, per germline. Trimming cost V 0 bases and J 5 bases, with 10 bases left between them. This CDR3 is built from 13 residues. The starting material was whole blood, obtained at baseline. This rearrangement joins TRBV29-1 to TRBJ1-2; D call uncertain. This TCR came from an adult who was a healthcare worker with PCR-confirmed SARS-CoV-2 infection or an uninfected control (not recorded which). The CDR3 spells CSVEDAVGYGYTF. The CDR3 region has the DNA TGCAGCGTTGAAGATGCAGTGGGGTATGGCTACACCTTC. The full variable domain, its missing parts supplied by reference TRBV29-1 and TRBJ1-2, is SAVISQKPSRDICQRGTSLTIQCQVDSQVTMMFWYRQQPGQSLTLIATANQGSEATYESGFVIDKFPISRPNLTFSTLTVSNMSPEDSSIYLCSVEDAVGYGYTFGSGTRLTVV.